What follows are 18 T cell receptor beta chains derived from one specimen sequenced in a study of cytomegalovirus exposure and HLA in healthy donors. Here immunoSEQ multiplex PCR was the method, and the copy in TCRdb shows in-frame clones only, minus some. The data show 200,000 to 250,000 clones, with more than 75% seen just once and roughly 2% held by the top ten. Sample: PBMCs. The receptors stem from a woman aged 18 to 35 in good health and CMV-seropositive.

The rearrangement uses TRBV9 and TRBJ2-1; 14 nucleotides agree with TRBD2. J gave up 8 bases and V 1 base, and 14 bases lay outside the gene matches. The CDR3 is 19 amino acids. Germline CDR1 SGDLS, CDR2 YYNGEE. The chain's CDR3 is CASSVMGGTSGSLGDEQFF. DNA of the CDR3: TGTGCCAGCAGCGTAATGGGAGGGACTAGCGGGAGTCTGGGGGATGAGCAGTTCTTC.

The chain recombines TRBV18 with TRBJ2-2; D might be TRBD2 (5 bases). This CDR3 spans 14 amino acids. Per germline, CDR1 KGHSH and CDR2 LQKENI. Trimming shortened V by 4 bases and J by 4 bases, and 10 bases separated the two germline ends. Here the CDR3 reads CASSQGLLTGELFF. The CDR3, as DNA: TGTGCCAGCTCACAAGGACTCCTCACCGGGGAGCTGTTTTTT.

V usage is TRBV28 and J usage is TRBJ2-1; D remains ambiguous. The germline V gene has CDR1 MDHEN and CDR2 SYDVKM. V gave up 2 bases and J gave up 8 bases, with 10 bases separating them. CDR3 size: 13 residues. The CDR3, as DNA: TGTGCCAGCAGTTTAGGGCTGTCGGATGAGCAGTTCTTC. As protein: CASSLGLSDEQFF.

V gene TRBV5-8 combines with J gene TRBJ2-2, with 8 bases identical to TRBD2. The CDR3 contains 15 residues. The V gene's germline CDR1 is SGHTS and CDR2 YDEGEE. V trimming: 3 bases; J trimming: 5 bases; junction bases outside the gene matches: 6. The CDR3 reads CASSSRLAPTGELFF. CDR3 nucleotide sequence: TGTGCCAGCAGCTCCCGACTAGCGCCAACCGGGGAGCTGTTTTTT.

This chain connects TRBV25-1 to TRBJ2-7; TRBD2 matches at 11 bases. CDR3 length: 18 residues. Germline V gene lookup returns CDR1 MGHDK and CDR2 SYGVNS. J gave up 1 base and V 4 bases, and 12 bases lay outside the gene matches. Here the CDR3 reads CASSAPASGRLQSYEQYF. Written as DNA, the CDR3 is TGTGCCAGCAGTGCCCCCGCTAGCGGGAGGCTACAATCCTACGAGCAGTACTTC.

The sample holds many counts of this clone. The V gene is TRBV5-1, the J gene TRBJ1-3; TRBD1 might be the D (5 bases). V lost 0 bases and J 0 bases, leaving 10 bases between the germline ends. CDR3 length equals 16 residues. CDR1 is SGHRS and CDR2 is YFSETQ in the germline V gene. In nucleotides, the CDR3 is TGCGCCAGCAGCTTGGGGGGCGCAGTCTCTGGAAACACCATATATTTT. This codes for CASSLGGAVSGNTIYF.

The genes are TRBV27 and TRBJ2-3; D remains ambiguous. V lost 1 base and J lost 1, with 9 bases in between. The germline CDR1 and CDR2 sequences are MNHEY and SMNVEV (reference sequence). The CDR3 loop spans 15 amino acids. As DNA, the CDR3 is TGTGCCAGCAGTTTATTCTATAGCCGCACAGATACGCAGTATTTT. It specifies CASSLFYSRTDTQYF.

V usage is TRBV27 and J usage is TRBJ2-3; 9 nucleotides match TRBD1. The CDR3 runs 17 residues. The ends lost 2 bases at V and 2 bases at J; junction bases unmatched: 8. Germline CDR1 reads MNHEY; CDR2 reads SMNVEV (reference sequence). Here the CDR3 DNA reads TGTGCCAGCAGTTTAACGGGACAGGGCACTTTCACAGATACGCAGTATTTT. It encodes CASSLTGQGTFTDTQYF.

The chain carries TRBV5-4 and TRBJ1-1; possible D gene TRBD1, 5 bases. This CDR3 spans 15 amino acids. Trimming left V 0 bases short and J 0 bases short, with 9 bases between. The germline gives CDR1 SGHNT, CDR2 YYREEE (reference sequence). The CDR3 DNA reads TGTGCCAGCAGCTTGGGACAGAGTATGAACACTGAAGCTTTCTTT. Amino acid sequence: CASSLGQSMNTEAFF.

The rearrangement links TRBV19 to TRBJ2-2, with D perhaps matching TRBD2 (7 bases). CDR3 length equals 17 residues. Trimming shortened V by 5 bases and J by 5 bases, and 21 bases separated the two germline ends. Germline V lookup: CDR1 LNHDA, CDR2 SQIVND (reference sequence). The CDR3 region has the DNA TGTGCCAGTAGTGTTCTCCATCGGCGGGGGCTAACCGGGGAGCTGTTTTTT. Its protein is CASSVLHRRGLTGELFF. The full variable domain, in which reference TRBV19 and TRBJ2-2 provide the parts outside the CDR3, is DGGITQSPKYLFRKEGQNVTLSCEQNLNHDAMYWYRQDPGQGLRLIYYSQIVNDFQKGDIAEGYSVSREKKESFPLTVTSAQKNPTAFYLCASSVLHRRGLTGELFFGEGSRLTVL.

V gene TRBV9 combines with J gene TRBJ2-5, with 11 bases aligning to TRBD2. CDR3 length: 18 amino acids. Germline CDR1 SGDLS, CDR2 YYNGEE. After removal of 2 bases from V and 4 bases from J, the junction contained 13 bases not matched to a gene. The CDR3 nucleotides read TGTGCCAGCAGCGTCGGTAGCGGGAGGGCCGGATCGGCAGAGACCCAGTACTTC. Residues: CASSVGSGRAGSAETQYF.

V gene TRBV28 combines with J gene TRBJ2-1, with 7 bases lining up with TRBD2. V was pared by 6 bases and J by 6 bases, with 11 bases of the junction left unmatched. The CDR3 has 15 amino acids. Germline CDR1 is MDHEN and CDR2 is SYDVKM. The CDR3 bases are TGTGCCAGCAGGAGCAGGAGACTAGCCCTCAATGAGCAGTTCTTC. Protein sequence: CASRSRRLALNEQFF.

The genes are TRBV7-6 and TRBJ2-5; 12 bases line up with TRBD2. V lost 5 bases to trimming and J lost 0 bases; unmatched junction nucleotides: 4. The CDR3 totals 16 residues. From germline, CDR1 is SGHVS and CDR2 FNYEAQ. The CDR3 region has the DNA TGTGCCAGCAGCCCTAGCGGGAGGGTTTACCAAGAGACCCAGTACTTC. Its translation: CASSPSGRVYQETQYF.

The CDR3 DNA reads TGTGCCAGCAGTTTAGAGACAGGGGTCTCTGAAGCTTTCTTT. Translating it yields CASSLETGVSEAFF. The gene calls are TRBV27 and TRBJ1-1, with TRBD1 identical over 8 bases. Per the germline V gene, CDR1 is MNHEY and CDR2 is SMNVEV (reference sequence). This CDR3 contains 14 residues. J was trimmed by 6 bases and V by 2 bases; bases with no gene match: 5.

The rearrangement links TRBV2 to TRBJ1-1; TRBD1 matches 9 bases. This CDR3 has 14 amino acids. Germline V gene lookup returns CDR1 SNHLY and CDR2 FYNNEI. V lost 6 bases, J lost 5 bases, and 7 bases stayed unmatched. This chain's CDR3 is CASSAGTGRTEAFF. For the CDR3, the DNA is TGTGCCAGCAGCGCCGGGACAGGGAGAACTGAAGCTTTCTTT.

This chain joins TRBV19 and TRBJ2-1; D is unclear. The ends were cut back, 1 base at V and 3 bases at J, with 13 bases in the middle. CDR3 length equals 16 residues. Germline CDR1 reads LNHDA; CDR2 reads SQIVND (reference sequence). The CDR3 DNA follows: TGTGCCAGTAGTATAGGGCCCCCAATAAACTACAATGAGCAGTTCTTC. Protein sequence: CASSIGPPINYNEQFF.

The rearrangement joins TRBV23-1 to TRBJ1-5; no clear D gene. TRBV23-1 is reported as an ORF; its role is uncertain. The length of the CDR3 is 16 residues. The germline V and J ends were trimmed by 0 bases and 3 bases, with 12 bases remaining between them. The CDR3 bases are TGCGCCAGCAGTCAATCAAGAGGATTCCCCAATCAGCCCCAGCATTTT. The encoded protein is CASSQSRGFPNQPQHF.

This chain connects TRBV5-1 to TRBJ2-7; 7 nucleotides align to TRBD1. Germline V gene lookup returns CDR1 SGHRS and CDR2 YFSETQ. Trimming removed 3 bases from V and 2 bases from J; junction bases left unmatched: 2. The CDR3 has 13 amino acids. CDR3 region: CASSWDRPYEQYF. CDR3 coding DNA: TGCGCCAGCAGCTGGGACAGACCCTACGAGCAGTACTTC.